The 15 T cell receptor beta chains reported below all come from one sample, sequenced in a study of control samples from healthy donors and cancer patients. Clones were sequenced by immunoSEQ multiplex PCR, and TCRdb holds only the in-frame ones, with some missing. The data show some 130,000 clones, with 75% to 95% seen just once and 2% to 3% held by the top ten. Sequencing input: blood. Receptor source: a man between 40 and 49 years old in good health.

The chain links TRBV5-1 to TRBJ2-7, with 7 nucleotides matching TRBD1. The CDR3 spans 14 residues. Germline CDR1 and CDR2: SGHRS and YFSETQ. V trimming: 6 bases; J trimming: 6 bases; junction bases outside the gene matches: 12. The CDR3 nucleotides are TGCGCCAGCACCTTCGACAGGGTAATGAGCGAGCAGTACTTC. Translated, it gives CASTFDRVMSEQYF.

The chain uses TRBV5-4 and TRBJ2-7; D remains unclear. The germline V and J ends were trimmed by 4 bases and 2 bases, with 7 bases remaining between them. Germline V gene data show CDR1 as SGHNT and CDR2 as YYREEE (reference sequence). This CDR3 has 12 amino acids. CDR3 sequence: CASSVGTYEQYF. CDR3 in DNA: TGTGCCAGCAGCGTGGGCACCTACGAGCAGTACTTC.

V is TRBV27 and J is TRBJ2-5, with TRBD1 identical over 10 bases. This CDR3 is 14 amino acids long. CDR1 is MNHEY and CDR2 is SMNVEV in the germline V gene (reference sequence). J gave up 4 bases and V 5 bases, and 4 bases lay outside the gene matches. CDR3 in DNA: TGTGCCAGCAGTCGATGGGACAGGGGAGAGACCCAGTACTTC. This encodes CASSRWDRGETQYF.

DNA for the CDR3: TGTGCCAGCAGCTTAGCGGGGATCACCTACAATGAGCAGTTCTTC. Translated, it gives CASSLAGITYNEQFF. The gene calls are TRBV5-6 and TRBJ2-1; 7 bases line up with TRBD2. V was clipped by 2 bases and J by 2 bases; unmatched bases: 4. The CDR3 length is 15 residues. Germline CDR1 SGHDT, CDR2 YYEEEE. The whole variable domain, remainder taken from reference TRBV5-6 and TRBJ2-1, is DAGVTQSPTHLIKTRGQQVTLRCSPKSGHDTVSWYQQALGQGPQFIFQYYEEEERQRGNFPDRFSGHQFPNYSSELNVNALLLGDSALYLCASSLAGITYNEQFFGPGTRLTVL.

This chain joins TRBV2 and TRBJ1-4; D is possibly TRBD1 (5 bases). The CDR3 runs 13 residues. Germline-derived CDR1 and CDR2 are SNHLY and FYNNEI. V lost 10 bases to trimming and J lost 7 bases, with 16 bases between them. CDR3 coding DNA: TGTGCCACTCAGGGACTTGTGGGTGAAAAACTGTTTTTT. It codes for CATQGLVGEKLFF.

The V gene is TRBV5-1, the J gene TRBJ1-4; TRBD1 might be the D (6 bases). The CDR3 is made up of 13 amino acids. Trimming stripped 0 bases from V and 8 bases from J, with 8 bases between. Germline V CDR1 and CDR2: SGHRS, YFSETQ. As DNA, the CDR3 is TGCGCCAGCAGCTTGGATAGGGGGGAAAAACTGTTTTTT. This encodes CASSLDRGEKLFF.

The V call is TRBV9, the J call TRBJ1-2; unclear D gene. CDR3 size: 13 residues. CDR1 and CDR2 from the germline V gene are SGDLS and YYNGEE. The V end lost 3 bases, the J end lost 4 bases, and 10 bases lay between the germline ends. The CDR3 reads CASSADWIYGYTF. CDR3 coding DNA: TGTGCCAGCAGCGCTGATTGGATCTATGGCTACACCTTC.

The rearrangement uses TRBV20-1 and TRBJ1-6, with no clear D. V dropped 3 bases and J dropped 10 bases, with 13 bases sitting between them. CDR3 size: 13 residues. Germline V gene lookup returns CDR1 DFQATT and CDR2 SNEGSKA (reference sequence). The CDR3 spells CSASGDVESPLHF. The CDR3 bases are TGCAGTGCTAGTGGGGATGTCGAATCACCCCTCCACTTT.

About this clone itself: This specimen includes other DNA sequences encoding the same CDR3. CDR3 coding DNA: TGTGCCATCAGTACAGGGGGATCTGGGGCCAACGTCCTGACTTTC. This codes for CAISTGGSGANVLTF. This chain connects TRBV10-3 to TRBJ2-6, with 8 bases identical to TRBD1. V dropped 5 bases and J dropped 1; count of bases not matched to a gene: 1. Germline CDR1 reads ENHRY; CDR2 reads SYGVKD. The CDR3 totals 15 residues.

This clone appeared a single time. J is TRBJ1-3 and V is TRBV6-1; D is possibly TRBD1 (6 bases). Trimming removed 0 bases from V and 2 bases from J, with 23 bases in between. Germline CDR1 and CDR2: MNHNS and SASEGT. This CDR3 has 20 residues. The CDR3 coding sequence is TGTGCCAGCAGTGAAGCGCCGGGACAAGGGGAACCATGGCCTGGAAACACCATATATTTT. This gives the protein CASSEAPGQGEPWPGNTIYF.

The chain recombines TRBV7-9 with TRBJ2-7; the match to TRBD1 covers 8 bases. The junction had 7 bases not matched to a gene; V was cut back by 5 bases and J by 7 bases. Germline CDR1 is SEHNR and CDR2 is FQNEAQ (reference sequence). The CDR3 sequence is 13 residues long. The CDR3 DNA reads TGTGCCAGCAGCCCATCAGGGGGCTGGGAGCAGTACTTC. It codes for CASSPSGGWEQYF.

The CDR3 coding sequence is TGTGCCAGCAGCGTAGCAGGGGCTAACAATGAGCAGTTCTTC. This codes for CASSVAGANNEQFF. The genes are TRBV9 and TRBJ2-1; perhaps TRBD1 as D (6 bases). CDR3 length equals 14 residues. V gave up 0 bases and J gave up 5 bases, with 9 bases separating them. Germline CDR1 reads SGDLS; CDR2 reads YYNGEE.

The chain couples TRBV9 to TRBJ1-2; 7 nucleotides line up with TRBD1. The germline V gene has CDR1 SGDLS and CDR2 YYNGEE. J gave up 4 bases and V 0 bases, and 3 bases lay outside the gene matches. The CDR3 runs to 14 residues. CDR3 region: CASSVDQGVYGYTF. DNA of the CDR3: TGTGCCAGCAGCGTAGATCAGGGGGTCTATGGCTACACCTTC. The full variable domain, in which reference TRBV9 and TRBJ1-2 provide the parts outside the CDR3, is DSGVTQTPKHLITATGQRVTLRCSPRSGDLSVYWYQQSLDQGLQFLIQYYNGEERAKGNILERFSAQQFPDLHSELNLSSLELGDSALYFCASSVDQGVYGYTFGSGTRLTVV.

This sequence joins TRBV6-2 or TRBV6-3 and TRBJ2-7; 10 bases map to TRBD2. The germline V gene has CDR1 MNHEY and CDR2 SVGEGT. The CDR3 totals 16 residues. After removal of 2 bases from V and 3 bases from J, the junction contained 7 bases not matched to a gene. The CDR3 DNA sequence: TGTGCCAGCAGTTACGGCTCGGTAGCGGGGGGCTACGAGCAGTACTTC. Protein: CASSYGSVAGGYEQYF.

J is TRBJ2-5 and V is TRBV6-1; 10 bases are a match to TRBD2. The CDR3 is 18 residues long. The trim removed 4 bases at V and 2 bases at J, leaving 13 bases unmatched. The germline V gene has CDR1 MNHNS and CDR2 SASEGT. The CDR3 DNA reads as TGTGCCAGCAGTGGTAGCGGGGGGCTTCCATCTCCTCAAGAGACCCAGTACTTC. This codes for CASSGSGGLPSPQETQYF.